This T cell receptor beta chain was identified during a study of OX40 agonist ivuxolimab in advanced cancers. Study at large: The mean age was roughly 60 years, ranging from 23 to 79, with about four fifths of participants male. Checkpoint inhibitors had been given previously to 35% to 50% of patients.

With respect to this clone: Antigen specificity is unknown.

Assay: immunoSEQ multiplex PCR; the TCRdb copy retains only in-frame clones and omits some. This table holds 45,000 to 65,000 clones, 70% to 85% found once. Overall study results and limits: At doses 0.1 to 3.0 mg/kg, CD4+ and CD8+ clones expanded. Researchers report that CD8+ T cells had, on average, more expanded clones than CD4+.

The CDR3 sequence is 16 residues long. Germline V gives CDR1 MNHNY, CDR2 SVGAGI (reference sequence). J lost 7 bases, V lost 2 bases, and 10 bases had no gene match. The receptor comes from an adult with an advanced solid tumor such as melanoma, head and neck, liver or kidney cancer. This sequence joins TRBV6-6 and TRBJ2-1; 8 bases fit TRBD2. Sequences were derived from CD4+ or CD8+ T cells sorted from blood, sampled in a trial of the OX40 agonist ivuxolimab. As DNA, the CDR3 is TGTGCCAGCAGTTACGCGCGGACTAGCTCGACAAATGAGCAGTTCTTC. Its protein product is CASSYARTSSTNEQFF.